These 26 T cell receptor beta chains came from one sample sequenced in a study of blood T cell repertoires in COVID-19. TCRdb's table, derived via immunoSEQ multiplex PCR, lists solely in-frame clones and lacks some. The top ten clones hold approximately 4% of a sample with about 50,000 clones, under 95% of them seen once. The sample taken for sequencing was peripheral blood. The origin of the receptors is a human donor in a cohort sampled during active COVID-19.

This clone was recorded once. V is TRBV18 and J is TRBJ1-2; D is possibly TRBD1 (5 bases). There are 17 residues in the CDR3. Germline V gene sequence: CDR1 KGHSH, CDR2 LQKENI. Trimming removed 0 bases at V and 4 bases at J, with 18 bases between. CDR3 protein: CASSPPPAREEIYGYTF. Here the CDR3 DNA reads TGTGCCAGCTCACCACCGCCAGCCAGGGAGGAAATCTATGGCTACACCTTC. Based on the CDR3 plus reference TRBV18 and TRBJ1-2, the full variable domain is NAGVMQNPRHLVRRRGQEARLRCSPMKGHSHVYWYRQLPEEGLKFMVYLQKENIIDESGMPKERFSAEFPKEGPSILRIQQVVRGDSAAYFCASSPPPAREEIYGYTFGSGTRLTVV.

The gene calls are TRBV28 and TRBJ1-1; unclear D gene. The V end lost 1 base, the J end lost 0 bases, and 12 bases lay between the germline ends. CDR1 MDHEN and CDR2 SYDVKM come from the germline V gene. CDR3 length: 16 amino acids. The DNA for the CDR3 is TGTGCCAGCAGTTTATTAACCCCCGGAGTGAACACTGAAGCTTTCTTT. Its translation: CASSLLTPGVNTEAFF. Full variable domain (remainder filled in from reference TRBV28 and TRBJ1-1): DVKVTQSSRYLVKRTGEKVFLECVQDMDHENMFWYRQDPGLGLRLIYFSYDVKMKEKGDIPEGYSVSREKKERFSLILESASTNQTSMYLCASSLLTPGVNTEAFFGQGTRLTVV.

The rearrangement joins TRBV27 to TRBJ1-4; TRBD1 is a possible D gene (5 bases). Germline CDR1 MNHEY, CDR2 SMNVEV (reference sequence). V lost 3 bases to trimming and J lost 2 bases, with 10 bases between them. The CDR3 contains 15 residues. CDR3 sequence: CASSFGGTTNEKLFF. CDR3 DNA: TGTGCCAGCAGTTTCGGGGGGACTACTAATGAAAAACTGTTTTTT.

The V call is TRBV5-1, the J call TRBJ1-3; weak D call: TRBD1 (6 bases). V lost 2 bases to trimming and J lost 0 bases, with 9 bases between them. Germline CDR1 and CDR2: SGHRS and YFSETQ. CDR3 size: 15 residues. CDR3: CASSLTQGSGNTIYF. The CDR3 DNA reads TGCGCCAGCAGCTTAACACAGGGCTCTGGAAACACCATATATTTT.

V is TRBV4-1 and J is TRBJ2-7; 11 bases are a match to TRBD2. V was pared by 1 base and J by 1 base, with 9 bases of the junction left unmatched. Per the germline V gene, CDR1 is MGHRA and CDR2 is YSYEKL. The CDR3 covers 18 residues. CDR3 bases: TGCGCCAGCAGCCAAGGTTGGATAGCGGGAGGGCTTTCCTACGAGCAGTACTTC. Its protein is CASSQGWIAGGLSYEQYF.

The CDR3 bases are TGTGCCAGCAGTGCCGGGACAGGGACCGGCACTGAAGCTTTCTTT. Its protein is CASSAGTGTGTEAFF. This chain links TRBV6-4 with TRBJ1-1; 9 bases are a match to TRBD1. The germline V gene encodes CDR1 MRHNA and CDR2 SNTAGT. J gave up 4 bases and V 4 bases, and 7 bases lay outside the gene matches. This CDR3 has 15 amino acids.

The chain is built from TRBV7-8 and TRBJ2-5, with D perhaps TRBD1 (6 bases). V dropped 3 bases and J dropped 9 bases, with 14 bases sitting between them. In germline, CDR1 is SGHVS, CDR2 FQNEAQ. The CDR3 is 13 residues long. CDR3 protein: CASSLARPGAQYF. The CDR3 bases are TGTGCCAGCAGCTTGGCACGGCCAGGGGCCCAGTACTTC. Filled out from reference TRBV7-8 and TRBJ2-5, the complete variable domain reads GAGVSQSPRYKVAKRGQDVALRCDPISGHVSLFWYQQALGQGPEFLTYFQNEAQLDKSGLPSDRFFAERPEGSVSTLKIQRTQQEDSAVYLCASSLARPGAQYFGPGTRLLVL.

Note on this clone: Sequence at one end of the junction differs from germline and may be a read error. This rearrangement joins TRBV7-7 to TRBJ2-1; D is perhaps TRBD1 (5 bases). In germline, CDR1 is SSHAT, CDR2 FNYEAQ (reference sequence). This CDR3 has 13 amino acids. CDR3 protein: CASSLVRDNEQFF. The CDR3 DNA reads as TGTGCTAGCAGCTTAGTCAGGGACAATGAGCAGTTCTTC.

CDR3 sequence reads: CASSQSLGGIGSNQPQHF. CDR3 nucleotide sequence: TGTGCCAGCAGCCAATCCCTTGGGGGGATCGGTAGCAATCAGCCCCAGCATTTT. V gene TRBV4-2 combines with J gene TRBJ1-5; D may be TRBD1 (5 bases). The CDR3 is made up of 18 amino acids. Germline V gene lookup returns CDR1 LGHNA and CDR2 YNFKEQ. V lost 2 bases, J lost 0 bases, and 17 bases lay in between.

Only one count was recorded for this clone. V gene TRBV28 combines with J gene TRBJ2-7; tentative D call: TRBD1 (5 bases). CDR3 size: 16 residues. Per germline, CDR1 MDHEN and CDR2 SYDVKM. V lost 5 bases and J 3 bases, leaving 20 bases between the germline ends. The CDR3 protein is CASSPVKGQLFYEQYF. CDR3 DNA: TGTGCCAGCAGTCCGGTTAAAGGACAACTATTCTACGAGCAGTACTTC.

J is TRBJ1-2 and V is TRBV9; a possible D gene is TRBD1 (5 bases). Germline V gives CDR1 SGDLS, CDR2 YYNGEE. The CDR3 has 11 residues. The V gene lost 5 bases and the J gene lost 4 bases, with 6 bases spanning the gap. The CDR3 region has the DNA TGTGCCAGCAGGGACATCTATGGCTACACCTTC. Translation: CASRDIYGYTF. Filled out from reference TRBV9 and TRBJ1-2, the complete variable domain reads DSGVTQTPKHLITATGQRVTLRCSPRSGDLSVYWYQQSLDQGLQFLIQYYNGEERAKGNILERFSAQQFPDLHSELNLSSLELGDSALYFCASRDIYGYTFGSGTRLTVV.

The rearrangement uses TRBV6-5 and TRBJ1-3, with 9 bases aligning to TRBD1. J lost 2 bases, V lost 7 bases, and 9 bases had no gene match. The CDR3 contains 16 residues. The germline V gene has CDR1 MNHEY and CDR2 SVGAGI. The CDR3 loop reads CASIYSRTGAGNTIYF. The CDR3 DNA is TGTGCCAGCATCTACTCAAGGACAGGGGCTGGAAACACCATATATTTT.

The V gene is TRBV19, the J gene TRBJ1-3; TRBD1 matches 7 bases. The germline gives CDR1 LNHDA, CDR2 SQIVND (reference sequence). The CDR3 totals 14 residues. The CDR3 sequence is CGCGGGPSGNTIYF. As DNA, the CDR3 is TGTGGCTGCGGAGGGGGCCCCTCTGGAAACACCATATATTTT.

CDR3 coding DNA: TGCAGCGCCATATCACTTCCCTACGAGCAGTACTTC. Its translation: CSAISLPYEQYF. J is TRBJ2-7 and V is TRBV29-1; D ambiguous. The CDR3 contains 12 residues. The germline gives CDR1 SQVTM, CDR2 ANQGSEA. Deletions cut 7 bases from V and 2 bases from J, with 12 bases between.

In its sample, this clone was seen once. The chain is built from TRBV12-5 and TRBJ2-7; TRBD1 aligns across 11 bases. This CDR3 comprises 15 residues. Germline values: CDR1 LGHNT, CDR2 FRNRAP. V shed 6 bases, J shed 1 base, and the junction held 5 bases outside the gene matches. The CDR3 DNA is TGTGCTAGTGGCCTGGACAGGGGGCTTTCCTACGAGCAGTACGTC. Protein: CASGLDRGLSYEQYV.

The genes are TRBV5-6 and TRBJ2-2; 10 positions match TRBD1. CDR1 SGHDT and CDR2 YYEEEE come from the germline V gene. CDR3 length: 16 amino acids. The ends lost 4 bases at V and 2 bases at J; junction bases unmatched: 5. Here the CDR3 DNA reads TGTGCCAGCAGCGCCGGACAGGGGGATAACACCGGGGAGCTGTTTTTT. Its protein is CASSAGQGDNTGELFF.

By share, this clone counts as medium-sized. The gene calls are TRBV19 and TRBJ1-5; TRBD1 matches at 7 bases. The CDR3 is 15 residues long. Germline CDR1 reads LNHDA; CDR2 reads SQIVND (reference sequence). V was clipped by 10 bases and J by 7 bases; unmatched bases: 16. CDR3 in amino acids: CATATGTAGGQPQHF. The CDR3 nucleotides are TGTGCCACCGCAACCGGGACAGCGGGCGGACAGCCCCAGCATTTT.

In DNA form, the CDR3 reads TGTGCCAGCAGTTTAGATCAACAGTCCATTTTTTACTTC. Its translation: CASSLDQQSIFYF. The chain recombines TRBV6-5 with TRBJ2-7; D not resolved. V lost 4 bases, J lost 13 bases, and 20 bases lay in between. The CDR3 is 13 residues long. CDR1 and CDR2 (germline): MNHEY, SVGAGI.

This chain connects TRBV6-5 to TRBJ2-7; TRBD1 is a possible D gene (5 bases). Looked up from germline, CDR1 is MNHEY and CDR2 is SVGAGI. Trimming left V 8 bases short and J 4 bases short, with 15 bases between. This CDR3 comprises 13 residues. In DNA, the CDR3 is TGTGCCAGCCACAGTGGCAGGGTGTACGAGCAGTACTTC. Its protein product is CASHSGRVYEQYF.

For the CDR3, the DNA is TGTGCCAGCAGTGGGGACAGAAACAATCAGCCCCAGCATTTT. This encodes CASSGDRNNQPQHF. The rearrangement links TRBV2 to TRBJ1-5, with 7 bases that match TRBD1. Germline CDR1 reads SNHLY; CDR2 reads FYNNEI. V shed 4 bases and J 3 bases; nucleotides not matched to a gene: 3. The CDR3 runs 14 residues. Variable domain in full (rest from reference TRBV2 and TRBJ1-5): EPEVTQTPSHQVTQMGQEVILRCVPISNHLYFYWYRQILGQKVEFLVSFYNNEISEKSEIFDDQFSVERPDGSNFTLKIRSTKLEDSAMYFCASSGDRNNQPQHFGDGTRLSIL.

V and J are TRBV30 and TRBJ2-6; 12 bases are shared with TRBD1. The CDR3 is 17 residues long. The J segment lost 4 bases and the V segment lost 3 bases, leaving 7 bases of the junction unmatched. Per the germline V gene, CDR1 is GTSNPN and CDR2 is SVGIG (reference sequence). CDR3 nucleotides: TGTGCCTGGAGCGGGACAGGGGGCGCGGTGGGGGCCAACGTCCTGACTTTC. It is translated as CAWSGTGGAVGANVLTF.

The chain couples TRBV11-2 to TRBJ2-3, with D tentatively TRBD1 (5 bases). This CDR3 is 15 amino acids long. Trimming shortened V by 5 bases and J by 2 bases, and 14 bases separated the two germline ends. Germline lookup yields CDR1 SGHAT and CDR2 FQNNGV. The CDR3 coding sequence is TGTGCCAGCAGCCAGGACGGCGGACACACAGATACGCAGTATTTT. It is translated as CASSQDGGHTDTQYF.

The V and J genes are TRBV18 and TRBJ2-5, with a possible D match to TRBD2 (5 bases). Trimming removed 1 base at V and 9 bases at J, with 6 bases between. Looked up from germline, CDR1 is KGHSH and CDR2 is LQKENI. CDR3 size: 11 residues. The CDR3 DNA reads as TGTGCCAGCTCACCACTGAGGGCCCAGTACTTC. Its translation: CASSPLRAQYF. Supplemented by reference TRBV18 and TRBJ2-5, the full variable domain reads NAGVMQNPRHLVRRRGQEARLRCSPMKGHSHVYWYRQLPEEGLKFMVYLQKENIIDESGMPKERFSAEFPKEGPSILRIQQVVRGDSAAYFCASSPLRAQYFGPGTRLLVL.

V and J are TRBV5-6 and TRBJ1-4; possibly TRBD1 for D (5 bases). The length of the CDR3 is 15 residues. V lost 4 bases and J 0 bases, leaving 10 bases between the germline ends. Germline CDR1 reads SGHDT; CDR2 reads YYEEEE. The CDR3: CASSTGQATNEKLFF. The CDR3 coding sequence is TGTGCCAGCAGCACAGGACAAGCAACTAATGAAAAACTGTTTTTT.

In DNA form, the CDR3 reads TGTGCCGCGGGGTACAATGAGCAGTTCTTC. Residues: CAAGYNEQFF. J is TRBJ2-1 and V is TRBV3-1 (or the pseudogene TRBV3-2); maybe TRBD2 (6 bases). Germline V gene sequence: CDR1 LGHDT, CDR2 YNNKEL (reference sequence). The CDR3 totals 10 residues. V gave up 11 bases and J gave up 4 bases, with 6 bases separating them.

This sequence joins TRBV5-4 and TRBJ1-1; 7 bases fit TRBD1. This CDR3 comprises 14 residues. Germline V gene lookup returns CDR1 SGHNT and CDR2 YYREEE (reference sequence). Losses at the gene ends were 1 base for V and 4 bases for J; bases not matched to a gene: 4. The CDR3 sequence is CASSLQGVGTEAFF. DNA for the CDR3: TGTGCCAGCAGCTTGCAGGGGGTGGGCACTGAAGCTTTCTTT.